Listed below are T cell receptor beta chains from one sample, sequenced in a study of monozygotic twins with inflammatory bowel disease. With the 5' RACE reads reprocessed, TCRdb shows one record per CDR3 protein and no DNA. This listing includes more than 300,000 distinct CDR3 sequences. The material sequenced was blood. Every receptor here comes from a human donor with ulcerative colitis or Crohn's disease, or a healthy co-twin of an affected twin (not recorded which). The CDR3 runs from the conserved cysteine through the conserved F or W.

j_call,v_call,cdr3_aa
TRBJ2-7,TRBV7-9,CASSLGPHEQYF
TRBJ2-5,TRBV28,CASRKQGVGETQYF
TRBJ1-3,TRBV20-1,CSAPRDPGNTIYF
TRBJ2-7,TRBV20-1,CSARDLGGRDEQYF
TRBJ2-3,TRBV4-3,CASSQDRTGTDTQYF
TRBJ1-2,TRBV19,CASRGVSAGYGYTF
TRBJ2-3,TRBV5-5,CASSLGGRRRGTDTQYF
TRBJ1-1,TRBV11-2,CASSRGGHPNTEAFF
TRBJ2-7,TRBV20-1,CSARDSTAVAYEQYF
TRBJ1-3,TRBV7-2,CASGGVSGNTIYF
TRBJ1-6,TRBV7-8,CASSLASSSYNSPLHF
TRBJ2-5,TRBV10-3,CAIGAGDVTQYF
TRBJ2-7,TRBV10-1,CASSESPQDGEQYF
TRBJ2-2,TRBV9,CASNQLAGGTGELFF
TRBJ2-5,TRBV18,CASSPSVTSGETQYF
TRBJ2-3,TRBV12-3/TRBV12-4,CASSLWRLSTDTQYF
TRBJ2-1,TRBV9,CASSVEALGGNEQFF
TRBJ2-1,TRBV20-1,CSALTPLGTGFDEQFF
TRBJ2-7,TRBV7-9,CASSLRLAGGEQYF
TRBJ1-2,TRBV18,CASSRDTYNYGYTF
TRBJ2-1,TRBV5-6,CASSHYRGNEQFF
TRBJ1-4,TRBV20-1,CSALSGKSEKLFF
TRBJ1-1,TRBV29-1,CSVEYPGQNTEAFF
TRBJ2-7,TRBV20-1,CSARDWSYEQYF
TRBJ2-1,TRBV29-1,CSVTSPWGNEQFF
TRBJ1-3,TRBV7-8,CASSSESVAGSTSGNTIYF
TRBJ1-6,TRBV20-1,CSARVSGNSPLHF
TRBJ2-5,TRBV20-1,CSAPGTSRETQYF
TRBJ1-4,TRBV6-1,CAGGPGRTNEKLFF
TRBJ1-1,TRBV11-2,CASSSRQGAYTEAFF
TRBJ2-2,TRBV6-5,CASSSVRAGETGELFF
TRBJ2-1,TRBV5-1,CASSRTSGSSYNEQFF
TRBJ2-1,TRBV29-1,CSVVLAAFEQFF